This T cell receptor (beta chain) was observed in a study of CD8 T cells in Susac syndrome. V was clipped by 5 bases and J by 4 bases; unmatched bases: 17. The CDR3 has 18 amino acids. Germline V gives CDR1 SEHNR, CDR2 FQNEAQ (reference sequence). This clonotype was detected once. Reverse transcription used about 0.5 to 1 ug RNA and random hexamers. TCRdb re-derived calls from the immunoSEQ multiplex PCR reads in MiXCR, one entry per CDR3 protein. The table shows around 200,000 distinct CDR3 sequences, with about 94% occurring only once. The V and J genes are TRBV7-9 and TRBJ1-2; TRBD1 aligns across 9 bases. What was sequenced was CD8+ T cells from PBMCs. The clonotype comes from a human donor with multiple sclerosis. The CDR3 DNA follows: TGTGCCAGCAGCCCCCGTGAGGCCCGACAGGGGGAACTCTATGGCTACACCTTC. Encoded protein: CASSPREARQGELYGYTF.